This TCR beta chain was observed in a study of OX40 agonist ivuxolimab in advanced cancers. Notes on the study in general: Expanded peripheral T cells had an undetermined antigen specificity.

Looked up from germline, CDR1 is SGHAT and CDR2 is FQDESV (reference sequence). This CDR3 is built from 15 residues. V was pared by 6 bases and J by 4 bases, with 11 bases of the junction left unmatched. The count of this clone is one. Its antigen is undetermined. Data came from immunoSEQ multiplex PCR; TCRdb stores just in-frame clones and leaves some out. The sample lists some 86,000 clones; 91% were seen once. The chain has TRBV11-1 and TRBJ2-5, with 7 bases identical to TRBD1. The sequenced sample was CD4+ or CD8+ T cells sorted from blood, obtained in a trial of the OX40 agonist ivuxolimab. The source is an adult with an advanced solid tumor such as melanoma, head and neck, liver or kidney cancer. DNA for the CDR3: TGTGCCAGCAGTTCCACAACAGGGGCCGGAGAGACCCAGTACTTC. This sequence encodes CASSSTTGAGETQYF.